This T cell receptor (beta chain) was documented in a study of shared clonotypes between healthy human individuals. On this clone: As yet, its antigen is unknown. At the DNA level, this CDR3 is encoded by other sequences in the same sample as well.

CD45RO-negative, CCR7-positively selected cells formed the naive CD8 fraction, excluding terminally differentiated effector memory CD45RA+ cells. Study results and caveats: Larger estimated richness was generally recorded for naive subsets relative to memory subsets.

The run depth of the assay was deep. Across several immunoSEQ plates, the genomic DNA of each subset was split evenly. TCRdb keeps only in-frame clones here, not all; method: immunoSEQ multiplex PCR. This sample has millions of clones, with 85% to 95% found just once. CDR1 and CDR2 (germline): SEHNR, FQNEAQ (reference sequence). There are 12 residues in the CDR3. The V end lost 1 base, the J end lost 8 bases, and 8 bases lay between the germline ends. The chain joins TRBV7-9 to TRBJ1-2; weak D call: TRBD1 (5 bases). The TCR comes from a man aged 18-30 years in good health. Some clones in this sample may be carry-over from other donors' samples. The specimen was naive CD8+ T cells from PBMCs. The CDR3 DNA reads as TGTGCCAGCAGCTTAGGGGGCCGAGGCTACACCTTC. This encodes CASSLGGRGYTF. Full variable domain (missing parts from reference TRBV7-9 and TRBJ1-2): DTGVSQNPRHKITKRGQNVTFRCDPISEHNRLYWYRQTLGQGPEFLTYFQNEAQLEKSRLLSDRFSAERPKGSFSTLEIQRTEQGDSAMYLCASSLGGRGYTFGSGTRLTVV.